These 30 T cell receptor beta chains share one sample of origin, sequenced in a study of a mutant IDH1 vaccine in newly diagnosed glioma. Only in-frame clones appear in the TCRdb table, and some are missing; sequencing was by immunoSEQ multiplex PCR. The sample has just under 95,000 clones; 83% are singletons. Regarding time point: baseline, week 1 (first vaccination visit). Treatment denoted: pre-vaccination baseline after standard-of-care therapy. Sequenced here: PBMCs, sampled from a glioma patient treated with radiotherapy, temozolomide or both. The receptors stem from a woman in her 50s with glioma.

The rearrangement joins TRBV5-1 to TRBJ1-3, with D uncertain. CDR1 SGHRS and CDR2 YFSETQ come from the germline V gene. V lost 3 bases and J lost 0, with 7 bases in between. The CDR3 has 14 residues. This chain's CDR3 is CASSSDFSGNTIYF. The CDR3 bases are TGCGCCAGCAGCTCGGACTTCTCTGGAAACACCATATATTTT.

The chain combines TRBV11-2 with TRBJ1-1; possible D gene TRBD1, 5 bases. The CDR3 has 11 amino acids. Trimming cost V 5 bases and J 6 bases, with 7 bases left between them. Per germline, CDR1 SGHAT and CDR2 FQNNGV. The CDR3 reads CASSPTAEAFF. As DNA, the CDR3 is TGTGCCAGCAGCCCGACAGCTGAAGCTTTCTTT.

V gene TRBV4-1 combines with J gene TRBJ1-4; no clear D. Per germline, CDR1 MGHRA and CDR2 YSYEKL. The CDR3 has 16 residues. The V end was cut by 1 base, the J end by 0 bases, with 9 bases between. The CDR3 is CASSQGPLATNEKLFF. DNA of the CDR3: TGCGCCAGCAGCCAAGGCCCACTTGCAACTAATGAAAAACTGTTTTTT.

The V call is TRBV7-2, the J call TRBJ2-7, with TRBD2 matching over 9 bases. The germline V gene has CDR1 SGHTA and CDR2 FQGNSA. J was trimmed by 5 bases and V by 1 base; bases with no gene match: 6. This CDR3 has 15 amino acids. CDR3 residues: CASSLVGGGADEQYF. CDR3 DNA: TGTGCCAGCAGCTTAGTGGGCGGGGGGGCCGACGAGCAGTACTTC.

V gene TRBV30 combines with J gene TRBJ1-6, with 8 bases matching TRBD1. The CDR3 loop spans 15 amino acids. The V and J ends lost 2 bases and 11 bases, in that order; junction bases with no gene match: 11. Germline V gene data show CDR1 as GTSNPN and CDR2 as SVGIG (reference sequence). CDR3 nucleotide sequence: TGTGCCTGGAGTACACAGGGGGTCGATAGGCCACCCCTCCACTTT. It yields the protein CAWSTQGVDRPPLHF.

The gene calls are TRBV28 and TRBJ1-5, with D uncertain. Per germline, CDR1 MDHEN and CDR2 SYDVKM. CDR3 size: 14 residues. Trimming took off 5 bases at V and 6 bases at J, with 14 bases between the two ends. CDR3 amino acids: CASSEPRPPQPQHF. The CDR3 DNA sequence: TGTGCCAGCAGTGAACCACGCCCCCCTCAGCCCCAGCATTTT.

The chain joins TRBV7-2 to TRBJ1-4; D remains ambiguous. CDR1 SGHTA and CDR2 FQGNSA come from the germline V gene. The CDR3 consists of 14 residues. Trimming cost V 2 bases and J 7 bases, with 11 bases left between them. CDR3 sequence reads: CASSLREGAEKLFF. In nucleotides, the CDR3 is TGTGCCAGCAGCTTAAGGGAGGGCGCTGAAAAACTGTTTTTT.

The chain employs TRBV9 and TRBJ1-1; the D is unclear. V was shortened by 4 bases and J by 0 bases, with 13 bases between the two germline ends. In germline, CDR1 is SGDLS, CDR2 YYNGEE. This CDR3 has 15 residues. This CDR3 reads CASSPRAGLNTEAFF. The CDR3 nucleotides are TGTGCCAGCAGCCCCCGGGCAGGATTGAACACTGAAGCTTTCTTT.

The chain joins TRBV2 to TRBJ2-5; either TRBD1 or TRBD2 may supply D (6 bases each). Trimming cost V 5 bases and J 5 bases, with 12 bases left between them. The CDR3 contains 13 residues. Per the germline V gene, CDR1 is SNHLY and CDR2 is FYNNEI. As DNA, the CDR3 is TGTGCCAGCAGTTGGGGGGCAGAGGAGACCCAGTACTTC. Translated: CASSWGAEETQYF. Full variable domain (remainder filled in from reference TRBV2 and TRBJ2-5): EPEVTQTPSHQVTQMGQEVILRCVPISNHLYFYWYRQILGQKVEFLVSFYNNEISEKSEIFDDQFSVERPDGSNFTLKIRSTKLEDSAMYFCASSWGAEETQYFGPGTRLLVL.

This clone was counted between two and nine times. The J gene is TRBJ1-1, the V gene TRBV10-2; D remains unclear. This CDR3 region has 13 residues. The V gene lost 3 bases and the J gene lost 3 bases, with 8 bases spanning the gap. Per the germline V gene, CDR1 is WSHSY and CDR2 is SAAADI. CDR3 in amino acids: CASSDELDTEAFF. CDR3 nucleotide sequence: TGCGCCAGCAGTGACGAGTTGGACACTGAAGCTTTCTTT.

V is TRBV13 and J is TRBJ2-2; TRBD2 matches 9 bases. The V segment lost 4 bases and the J segment 2 bases; nucleotides outside the gene matches: 5. The CDR3 contains 16 residues. CDR1 is PRHDT and CDR2 is FYEKMQ in the germline V gene (reference sequence). The CDR3 nucleotides read TGTGCCAGCAGCTCCAGGGGACTAGCTAACACCGGGGAGCTGTTTTTT. It encodes CASSSRGLANTGELFF.

The rearrangement uses TRBV29-1 and TRBJ2-7; D possibly corresponds to TRBD2 (5 bases). The CDR3 is 14 amino acids. CDR1 and CDR2 (germline): SQVTM, ANQGSEA. The V and J ends lost 5 bases and 2 bases respectively, with 16 bases between them. CDR3 residues: CSVLLASAAYEQYF. CDR3 sequence (DNA): TGCAGCGTTCTCCTAGCCTCGGCCGCCTACGAGCAGTACTTC.

J is TRBJ1-1 and V is TRBV19; weak D call: TRBD1 (5 bases). CDR3 length: 14 amino acids. Germline CDR1 is LNHDA and CDR2 is SQIVND (reference sequence). Trimming removed 7 bases at V and 3 bases at J, with 15 bases between. In DNA, the CDR3 is TGTGCCAGTACCCCCCCCCAGGGCTACACTGAAGCTTTCTTT. Amino acids: CASTPPQGYTEAFF.

The chain couples TRBV18 to TRBJ2-1, with D uncertain. Trimming cost V 2 bases and J 5 bases, with 1 base left between them. CDR1 KGHSH and CDR2 LQKENI come from the germline V gene. There are 11 residues in the CDR3. DNA of the CDR3: TGTGCCAGCTCACCAAACAATGAGCAGTTCTTC. Encoded protein: CASSPNNEQFF.

The CDR3 bases are TGTGCCAGTAGTTCGGCCAGGGCCTACGAGCAGTACTTC. Translated, it gives CASSSARAYEQYF. The chain carries TRBV19 and TRBJ2-7; possible D gene TRBD1, 5 bases. There are 13 residues in the CDR3. In germline, CDR1 is LNHDA, CDR2 SQIVND (reference sequence). V lost 5 bases, J lost 2 bases, and 10 bases lay in between.

This CDR3 is CASSEDSRIYEQYF. The CDR3 DNA is TGTGCCAGCAGCGAGGACAGCCGAATCTACGAGCAGTACTTC. This chain uses TRBV9 with TRBJ2-7; TRBD1 might be the D (6 bases). Germline values: CDR1 SGDLS, CDR2 YYNGEE. Trimming took 3 bases from V and 3 from J, leaving 13 bases between them. CDR3 length: 14 amino acids.

The V call is TRBV9, the J call TRBJ1-2; possible D gene TRBD1, 5 bases. The CDR3 totals 15 residues. V shed 3 bases and J shed 5 bases, with 17 bases lying between them. Looked up from germline, CDR1 is SGDLS and CDR2 is YYNGEE. In DNA form, the CDR3 reads TGTGCCAGCAGCGCGACAGCCGGGGGGGTATATGGCTACACCTTC. It translates to CASSATAGGVYGYTF.

The V and J genes are TRBV18 and TRBJ1-2, with a weak D call TRBD1 (5 bases). The germline V gene encodes CDR1 KGHSH and CDR2 LQKENI. This CDR3 contains 12 residues. Trimming shortened V by 6 bases and J by 6 bases, and 11 bases separated the two germline ends. This chain's CDR3 is CASSPRGDGYTF. The CDR3, as DNA: TGTGCCAGCTCGCCCCGGGGGGATGGCTACACCTTC.

The V and J genes are TRBV9 and TRBJ2-7, with 11 positions matching TRBD1. The CDR3 contains 17 residues. The germline CDR1 and CDR2 sequences are SGDLS and YYNGEE. Trimming removed 3 bases from V and 5 bases from J; junction bases left unmatched: 13. CDR3 bases: TGTGCCAGCAGCGCGAGGGGACAGGGGGATGAAGGGGACGAGCAGTACTTC. Residues: CASSARGQGDEGDEQYF.

The chain joins TRBV5-1 to TRBJ1-1; D is perhaps TRBD1 (6 bases). CDR1 SGHRS and CDR2 YFSETQ come from the germline V gene. This CDR3 spans 14 amino acids. Between the trimmed V and J ends, which lost 2 bases and 4 bases, there was a span of 12 bases. CDR3 in amino acids: CASSLTGKGTEAFF. The CDR3 bases are TGCGCCAGCAGCTTAACAGGGAAAGGCACTGAAGCTTTCTTT.

The chain is built from TRBV7-2 and TRBJ2-3; 11 bases are shared with TRBD2. The CDR3 has 17 residues. Germline loops: CDR1 SGHTA, CDR2 FQGNSA. After removal of 4 bases from V and 0 bases from J, the junction contained 6 bases not matched to a gene. CDR3: CASSWTGLAGSTDTQYF. The CDR3 DNA follows: TGTGCCAGCAGCTGGACCGGACTAGCGGGCAGCACAGATACGCAGTATTTT.

DNA of the CDR3: TGTGCCAGCAGCCCGGACGGGCGCTATGGCTACACCTTC. It translates to CASSPDGRYGYTF. This chain connects TRBV5-5 to TRBJ1-2; D gene ambiguous. The germline V gene has CDR1 SGHKS and CDR2 YYEKEE (reference sequence). The CDR3 has 13 amino acids. V was trimmed by 4 bases and J by 4 bases, leaving 11 bases between them.

The chain joins TRBV2 to TRBJ1-1, with 7 bases that match TRBD1. CDR1 and CDR2 (germline): SNHLY, FYNNEI. Losses at the gene ends were 8 bases for V and 5 bases for J; bases not matched to a gene: 14. CDR3 length: 15 amino acids. CDR3 protein: CASQPTGAPGTEAFF. CDR3 DNA sequence: TGTGCCAGCCAGCCAACAGGGGCCCCAGGAACTGAAGCTTTCTTT.

The chain has TRBV6-6 and TRBJ1-5, with D perhaps matching TRBD1 (6 bases). V gave up 1 base and J gave up 7 bases, with 14 bases separating them. The CDR3 is 15 residues long. Germline CDR1 is MNHNY and CDR2 is SVGAGI (reference sequence). In DNA form, the CDR3 reads TGTGCCAGCAGTTACTTCGCAGGGGTTTGGCAGCCCCAGCATTTT. The encoded protein is CASSYFAGVWQPQHF.

This chain uses TRBV7-9 with TRBJ1-3; 7 bases agree with TRBD1. J gave up 7 bases and V 4 bases, and 13 bases lay outside the gene matches. This CDR3 comprises 16 residues. Germline CDR1 SEHNR, CDR2 FQNEAQ (reference sequence). The CDR3 DNA reads as TGTGCCAGCAGCTCGACAGGGTCTATAGTGGGTAACACCATATATTTT. Translating it yields CASSSTGSIVGNTIYF. The full variable domain, with the rest looked up from reference TRBV7-9 and TRBJ1-3, is DTGVSQNPRHKITKRGQNVTFRCDPISEHNRLYWYRQTLGQGPEFLTYFQNEAQLEKSRLLSDRFSAERPKGSFSTLEIQRTEQGDSAMYLCASSSTGSIVGNTIYFGEGSWLTVV.

The rearrangement joins TRBV5-4 to TRBJ2-1; D possibly corresponds to TRBD2 (6 bases). V was shortened by 9 bases and J by 6 bases, with 16 bases between the two germline ends. The CDR3 loop spans 13 amino acids. Germline CDR1 is SGHNT and CDR2 is YYREEE (reference sequence). The chain's CDR3 is CATGEPLFNEQFF. The CDR3, as DNA: TGTGCCACGGGGGAGCCCCTTTTCAATGAGCAGTTCTTC.

V is TRBV7-8 and J is TRBJ2-1, with TRBD2 matching over 12 bases. Germline CDR1 SGHVS, CDR2 FQNEAQ. CDR3 length: 18 amino acids. Trimming at V came to 1 base and at J to 6 bases, leaving 10 bases not matched to a gene. The CDR3, as DNA: TGTGCCAGCAGCTTAGGGACTAGCGGGGTACCCGCGTTCAATGAGCAGTTCTTC. Protein: CASSLGTSGVPAFNEQFF.

The rearrangement uses TRBV4-1 and TRBJ1-6; D not certain. The CDR3 length is 17 residues. Germline CDR1 MGHRA, CDR2 YSYEKL. Trimming left V 2 bases short and J 3 bases short, with 14 bases between. This CDR3 reads CASSQTEQFVYNSPLHF. The CDR3 region has the DNA TGCGCCAGCAGCCAAACCGAACAGTTCGTCTATAATTCACCCCTCCACTTT.

The rearrangement joins TRBV15 to TRBJ2-7; D not resolved. CDR1 is LNHNV, CDR2 YYDKDF, per germline (reference sequence). V lost 0 bases and J 6 bases, leaving 9 bases between the germline ends. The CDR3 is 13 amino acids. The CDR3 reads CATSRDPISEQYF. The CDR3 DNA sequence: TGTGCCACCAGCAGAGACCCGATTAGCGAGCAGTACTTC.

The chain has TRBV11-2 and TRBJ1-1; D is undetermined. Trimming took 3 bases from V and 4 from J, leaving 9 bases between them. Germline V gene sequence: CDR1 SGHAT, CDR2 FQNNGV. CDR3 length: 13 residues. The CDR3 DNA reads as TGTGCCAGCAGCTTGACCCGCAGCACTGAAGCTTTCTTT. It translates to CASSLTRSTEAFF.